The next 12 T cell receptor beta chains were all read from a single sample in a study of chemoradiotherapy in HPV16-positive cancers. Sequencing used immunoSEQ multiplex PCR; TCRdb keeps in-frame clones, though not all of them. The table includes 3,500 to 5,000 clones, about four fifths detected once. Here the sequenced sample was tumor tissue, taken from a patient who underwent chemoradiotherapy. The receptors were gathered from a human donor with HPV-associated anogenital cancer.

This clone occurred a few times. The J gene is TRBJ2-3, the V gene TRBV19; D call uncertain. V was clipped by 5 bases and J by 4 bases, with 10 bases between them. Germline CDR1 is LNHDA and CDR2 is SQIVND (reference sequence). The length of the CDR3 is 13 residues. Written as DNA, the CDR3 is TGTGCCAGTAGTCTTGGGTTGGCAGATACGCAGTATTTT. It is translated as CASSLGLADTQYF.

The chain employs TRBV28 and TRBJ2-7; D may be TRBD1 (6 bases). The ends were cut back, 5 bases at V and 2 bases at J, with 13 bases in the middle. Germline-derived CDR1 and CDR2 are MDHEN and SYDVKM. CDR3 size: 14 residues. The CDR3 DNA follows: TGTGCCAGCAGTCCGACAGGTACCACCTACGAGCAGTACTTC. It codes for CASSPTGTTYEQYF.

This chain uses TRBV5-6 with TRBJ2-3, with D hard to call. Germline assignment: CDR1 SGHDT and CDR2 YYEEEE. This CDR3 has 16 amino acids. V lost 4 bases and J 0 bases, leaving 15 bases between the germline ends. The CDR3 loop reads CASSRIKVSSTDTQYF. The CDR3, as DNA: TGTGCCAGCAGCCGGATTAAGGTTAGTAGCACAGATACGCAGTATTTT.

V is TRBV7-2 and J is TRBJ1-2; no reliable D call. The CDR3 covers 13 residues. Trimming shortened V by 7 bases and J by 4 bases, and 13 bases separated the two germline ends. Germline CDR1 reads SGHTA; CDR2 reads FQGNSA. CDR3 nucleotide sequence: TGTGCCAGCACCCGGGGTACTGTCTATGGCTACACCTTC. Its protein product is CASTRGTVYGYTF.

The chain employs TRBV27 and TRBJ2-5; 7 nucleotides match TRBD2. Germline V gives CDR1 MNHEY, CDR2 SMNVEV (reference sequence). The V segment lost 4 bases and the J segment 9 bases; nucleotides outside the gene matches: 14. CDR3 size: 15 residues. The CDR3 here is CASSSPGTSGGAQYF. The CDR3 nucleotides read TGTGCCAGCAGTTCGCCGGGAACCTCTGGGGGGGCCCAGTACTTC.

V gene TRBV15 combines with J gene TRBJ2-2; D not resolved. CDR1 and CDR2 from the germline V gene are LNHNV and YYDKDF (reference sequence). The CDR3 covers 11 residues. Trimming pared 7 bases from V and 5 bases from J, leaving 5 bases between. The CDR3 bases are TGTGCCACCAAGGGAACCGGGGAGCTGTTTTTT. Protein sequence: CATKGTGELFF.

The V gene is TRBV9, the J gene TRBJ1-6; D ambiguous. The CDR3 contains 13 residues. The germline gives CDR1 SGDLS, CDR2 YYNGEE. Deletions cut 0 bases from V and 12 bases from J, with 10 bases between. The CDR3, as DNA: TGTGCCAGCAGCGTAGACCGGGCAGGACCCCTCCACTTT. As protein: CASSVDRAGPLHF.

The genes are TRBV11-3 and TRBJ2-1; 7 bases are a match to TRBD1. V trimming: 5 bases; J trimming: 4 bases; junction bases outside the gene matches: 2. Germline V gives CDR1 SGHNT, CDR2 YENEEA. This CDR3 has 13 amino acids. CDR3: CASSRDRYNEQFF. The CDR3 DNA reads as TGTGCCAGCAGCCGGGACAGATACAATGAGCAGTTCTTC.

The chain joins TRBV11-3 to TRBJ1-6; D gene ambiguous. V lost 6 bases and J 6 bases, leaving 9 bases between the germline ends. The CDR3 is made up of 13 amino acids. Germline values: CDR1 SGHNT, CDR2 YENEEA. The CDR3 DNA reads TGTGCCAGCAGGTCTAAGCGTAATTCACCCCTCCACTTT. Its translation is CASRSKRNSPLHF.

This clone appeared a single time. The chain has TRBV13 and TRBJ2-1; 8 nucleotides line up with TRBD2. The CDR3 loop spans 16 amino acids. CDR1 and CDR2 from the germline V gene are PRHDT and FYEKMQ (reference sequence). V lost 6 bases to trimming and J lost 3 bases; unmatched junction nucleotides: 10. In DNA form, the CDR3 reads TGTGCCAGCAGGCAAGTGGCGGGGGGCCACTACAATGAGCAGTTCTTC. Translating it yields CASRQVAGGHYNEQFF.

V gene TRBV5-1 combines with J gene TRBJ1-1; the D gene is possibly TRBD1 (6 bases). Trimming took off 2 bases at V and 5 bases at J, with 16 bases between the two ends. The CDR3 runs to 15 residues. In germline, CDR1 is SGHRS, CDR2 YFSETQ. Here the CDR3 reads CASSLRQDRGTEAFF. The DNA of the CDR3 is TGCGCCAGCAGCTTACGACAGGATCGGGGTACTGAAGCTTTCTTT.

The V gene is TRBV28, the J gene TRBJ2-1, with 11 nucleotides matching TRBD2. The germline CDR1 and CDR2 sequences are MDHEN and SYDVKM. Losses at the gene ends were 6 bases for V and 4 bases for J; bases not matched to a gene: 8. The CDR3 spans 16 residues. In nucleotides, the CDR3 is TGTGCCAGCAGATTTCCCCTAGCGGGAGGTTACAATGAGCAGTTCTTC. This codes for CASRFPLAGGYNEQFF.